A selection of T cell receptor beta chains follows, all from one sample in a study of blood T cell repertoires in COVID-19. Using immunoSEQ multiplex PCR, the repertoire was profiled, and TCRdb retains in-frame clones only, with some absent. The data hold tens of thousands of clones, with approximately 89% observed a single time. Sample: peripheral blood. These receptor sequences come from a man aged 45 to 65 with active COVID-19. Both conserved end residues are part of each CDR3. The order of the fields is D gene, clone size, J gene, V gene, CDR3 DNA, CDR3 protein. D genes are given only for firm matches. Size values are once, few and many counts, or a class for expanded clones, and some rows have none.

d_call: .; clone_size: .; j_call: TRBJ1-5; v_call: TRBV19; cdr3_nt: TGTGCCAGTAGTACCGACCCATTTCGGAGCGATCAGCCCCAGCATTTT; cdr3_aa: CASSTDPFRSDQPQHF
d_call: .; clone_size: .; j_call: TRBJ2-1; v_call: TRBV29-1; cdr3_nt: TGCAGCGGCAGCGTCTCCAATGAGCAGTTCTTC; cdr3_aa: CSGSVSNEQFF
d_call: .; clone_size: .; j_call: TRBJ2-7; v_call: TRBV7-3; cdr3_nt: TGTGCCAGCAGTGGGGCGGGAATGGGGGAGCAGTACTTC; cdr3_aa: CASSGAGMGEQYF
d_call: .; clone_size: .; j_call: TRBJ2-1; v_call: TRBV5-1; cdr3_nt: TGCGCCAGCAGCTTAGAAACAGGGAGCTCCTACAATGAGCAGTTCTTC; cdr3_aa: CASSLETGSSYNEQFF
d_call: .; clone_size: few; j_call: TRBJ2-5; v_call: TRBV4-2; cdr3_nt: TGTGCCAGCAGCCAAGTAAGCGGGGAGACCCAGTACTTC; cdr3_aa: CASSQVSGETQYF
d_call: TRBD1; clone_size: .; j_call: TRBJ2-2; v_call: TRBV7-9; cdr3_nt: TGTGCCAGCAGCCCCCAGACAGGGTCTGCCGGGGAGCTGTTTTTT; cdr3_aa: CASSPQTGSAGELFF
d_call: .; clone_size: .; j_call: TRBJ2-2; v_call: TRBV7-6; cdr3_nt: TGTGCCAGCAGCTCCGGGACGAACACCGGGGAGCTGTTTTTT; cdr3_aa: CASSSGTNTGELFF
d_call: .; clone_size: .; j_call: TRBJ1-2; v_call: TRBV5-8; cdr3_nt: TGTGCCAGCAGCCCCAGAGCGGGACCGGGGCGAAACTATGGCTACACCTTC; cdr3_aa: CASSPRAGPGRNYGYTF
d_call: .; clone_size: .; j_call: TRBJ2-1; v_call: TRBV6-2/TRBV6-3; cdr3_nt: TGTGCCAGCAGTTACGCTCTCCTACGGCGAGGAAATGAGCAGTTCTTC; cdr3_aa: CASSYALLRRGNEQFF
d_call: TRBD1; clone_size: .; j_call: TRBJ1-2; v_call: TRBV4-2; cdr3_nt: TGTGCCAGCAGCCAAAACAGGGGGCTCGGCTACACCTTC; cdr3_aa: CASSQNRGLGYTF
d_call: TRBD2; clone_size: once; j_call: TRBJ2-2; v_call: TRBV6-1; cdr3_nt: TGTGCCAGCAGTGTGAGTCTAGCGGGAGACACCGGGGAGCTGTTTTTT; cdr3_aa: CASSVSLAGDTGELFF
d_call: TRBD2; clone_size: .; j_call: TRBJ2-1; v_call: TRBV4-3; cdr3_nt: TGCGCCAGCAGCCAAGGAACTAGCGGGGGCTACAATGAGCAGTTCTTC; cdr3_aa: CASSQGTSGGYNEQFF
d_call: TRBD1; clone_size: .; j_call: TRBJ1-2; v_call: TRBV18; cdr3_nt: TGTGCCAGCTCCCCAGGGGGCGACTACTATGGCTACACCTTC; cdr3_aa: CASSPGGDYYGYTF
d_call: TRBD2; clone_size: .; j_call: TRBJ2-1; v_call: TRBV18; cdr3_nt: TGTGCCAGCGCGGAGACTAGCGGGAGGGGGCATGAGCAGTTCTTC; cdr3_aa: CASAETSGRGHEQFF
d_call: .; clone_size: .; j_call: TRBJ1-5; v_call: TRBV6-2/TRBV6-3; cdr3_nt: TGTGCCAGCAGCAGACAGCCTTATAGCAATCAGCCCCAGCATTTT; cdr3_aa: CASSRQPYSNQPQHF
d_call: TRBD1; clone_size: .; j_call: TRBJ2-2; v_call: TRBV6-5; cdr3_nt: TGTGCCAGCAGTTCCCCCGACAGGGTAAACACCGGGGAGCTGTTTTTT; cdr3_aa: CASSSPDRVNTGELFF
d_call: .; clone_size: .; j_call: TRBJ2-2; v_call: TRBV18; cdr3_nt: TGTGCCAGCTCACCGCAGGTGAACACCGGGGAGCTGTTTTTT; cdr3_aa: CASSPQVNTGELFF
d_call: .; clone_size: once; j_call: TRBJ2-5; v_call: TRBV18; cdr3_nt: TGTGCCAGCTCTGCCGGAACAGCACAAGAGACCCAGTACTTC; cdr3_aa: CASSAGTAQETQYF